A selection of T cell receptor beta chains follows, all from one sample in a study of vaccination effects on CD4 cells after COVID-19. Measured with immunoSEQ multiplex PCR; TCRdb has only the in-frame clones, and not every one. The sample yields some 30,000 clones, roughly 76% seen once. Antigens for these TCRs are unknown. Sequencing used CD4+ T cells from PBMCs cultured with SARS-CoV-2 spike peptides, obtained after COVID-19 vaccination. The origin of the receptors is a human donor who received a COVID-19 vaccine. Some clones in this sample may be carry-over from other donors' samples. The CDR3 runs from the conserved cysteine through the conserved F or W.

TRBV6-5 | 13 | CASRAGGNQPQHF
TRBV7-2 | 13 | CASSLSQNYGYTF
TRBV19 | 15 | CASSIAVPSGNTIYF
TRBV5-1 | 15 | CASSYTGGPGYGYTF
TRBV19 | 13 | CASSMGGAREQFF
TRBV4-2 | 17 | CASSQDKGNSGANVLTF
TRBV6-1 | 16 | CASSVWSQGLRGTQYF
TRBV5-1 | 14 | CASSLDRMNTEAFF
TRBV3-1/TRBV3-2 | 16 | CASSPRGAGVGNTIYF
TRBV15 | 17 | CATSRGKDRAFGTEAFF
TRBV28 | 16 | CASSPSDRVAKNIQYF
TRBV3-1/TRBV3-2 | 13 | CASSQSEVAGYTF